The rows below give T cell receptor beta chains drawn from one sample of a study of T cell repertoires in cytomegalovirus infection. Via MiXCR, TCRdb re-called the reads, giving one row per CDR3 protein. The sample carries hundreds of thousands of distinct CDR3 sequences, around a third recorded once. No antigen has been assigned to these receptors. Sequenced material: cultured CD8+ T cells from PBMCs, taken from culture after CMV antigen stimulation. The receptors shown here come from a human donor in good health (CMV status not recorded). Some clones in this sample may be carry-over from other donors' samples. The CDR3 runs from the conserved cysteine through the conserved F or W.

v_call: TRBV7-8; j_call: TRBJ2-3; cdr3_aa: CASSLVVGGTRTIDTQYF
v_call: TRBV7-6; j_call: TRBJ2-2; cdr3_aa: CASSSGWLTGELFF
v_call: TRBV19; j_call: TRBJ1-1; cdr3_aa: CASSRRGRVNTEAFF
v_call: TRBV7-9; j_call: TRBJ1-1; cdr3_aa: CASRGPTGNTEAFF
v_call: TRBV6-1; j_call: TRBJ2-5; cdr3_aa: CASSDLVQGQTQYF
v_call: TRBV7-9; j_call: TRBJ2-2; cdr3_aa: CASSLAGQGELFF
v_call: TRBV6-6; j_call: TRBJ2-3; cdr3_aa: CASSYWVKGGRTDTQYF
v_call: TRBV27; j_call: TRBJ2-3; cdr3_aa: CASSFMGQGAADTQYF
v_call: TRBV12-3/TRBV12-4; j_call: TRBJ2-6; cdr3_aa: CASSLDRVEETHLGANVLTF
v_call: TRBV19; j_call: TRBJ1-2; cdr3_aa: CASSIDGGWNGYTF
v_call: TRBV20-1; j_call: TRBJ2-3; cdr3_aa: CSASPMIRQGRLPTDTQYF
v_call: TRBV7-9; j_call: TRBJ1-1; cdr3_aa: CASSLPGVQEAFF
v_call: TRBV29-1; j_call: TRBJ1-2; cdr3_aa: CSVESTLNYGYTF
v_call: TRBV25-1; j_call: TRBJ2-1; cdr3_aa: CASIGRNSPYNEQFF
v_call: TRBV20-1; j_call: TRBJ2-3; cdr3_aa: CSATTDTQYF
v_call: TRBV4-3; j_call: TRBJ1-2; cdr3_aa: CASSQETVAGANYGYTF
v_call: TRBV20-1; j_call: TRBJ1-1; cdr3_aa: CSALGGAGNTEAFF
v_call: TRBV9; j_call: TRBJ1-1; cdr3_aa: CASSVERHPNTEAFF
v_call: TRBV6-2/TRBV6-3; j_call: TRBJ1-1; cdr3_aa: CASSYSWSENTEAFF
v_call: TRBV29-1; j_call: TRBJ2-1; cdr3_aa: CSVRQGGNEQFF
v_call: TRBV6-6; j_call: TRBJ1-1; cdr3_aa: CASTPRDTGNTEAFF
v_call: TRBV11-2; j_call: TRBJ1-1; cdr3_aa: CASSSHPAGGIMNTEAFF